This T cell receptor (beta chain) was captured in a study of glioma-infiltrating T cells after dendritic cell vaccination. Study background: Autologous tumor lysate was loaded overnight onto monocyte-derived dendritic cells grown approximately seven days with IL-4 and GM-CSF. Three intradermal dendritic cell vaccine injections were given every two weeks.

This clone was observed a single time. Trimming stripped 3 bases from V and 9 bases from J, with 15 bases between. This CDR3 contains 14 residues. Germline values: CDR1 LNHDA, CDR2 SQIVND (reference sequence). The PCR used 60 V beta and 13 J beta primers. Measured with immunoSEQ multiplex PCR; TCRdb has only the in-frame clones, and not every one. The sample lists fewer than 85,000 clones; around nine tenths were seen once. Sample time point: after dendritic cell vaccination, including at tumor progression/relapse. The sequence was collected from a human donor with glioblastoma. The source material was blood, sampled after dendritic cell vaccination. The gene calls are TRBV19 and TRBJ1-5; D is perhaps TRBD1 (5 bases). The CDR3 here is CASSMGPPGGPQHF. In nucleotides, the CDR3 is TGTGCCAGTAGTATGGGCCCCCCCGGGGGGCCCCAGCATTTT. The whole variable domain, remainder taken from reference TRBV19 and TRBJ1-5, is DGGITQSPKYLFRKEGQNVTLSCEQNLNHDAMYWYRQDPGQGLRLIYYSQIVNDFQKGDIAEGYSVSREKKESFPLTVTSAQKNPTAFYLCASSMGPPGGPQHFGDGTRLSIL.